The next 11 T cell receptor beta chains were all read from a single sample in a study of blood T cell repertoires in COVID-19. TCRdb's copy holds only in-frame clones and misses some; the assay was immunoSEQ multiplex PCR. The sample has about 300,000 clones; 84% are singletons. Sequencing was done on a sample of peripheral blood. The receptors were sampled from a human donor with COVID-19, enrolled during active disease. The donor label of this sample is uncertain.

Only one count was recorded for this clone. CDR3 protein: CASSLVGRSGSYNEQFF. The CDR3 DNA reads TGCGCCAGCAGCTTGGTAGGCAGGTCCGGTTCCTACAATGAGCAGTTCTTC. The gene calls are TRBV5-1 and TRBJ2-1; D not certain. The germline V gene has CDR1 SGHRS and CDR2 YFSETQ. The CDR3 has 17 amino acids. Trimming pared 0 bases from V and 1 base from J, leaving 14 bases between.

The chain recombines TRBV6-2 or TRBV6-3 with TRBJ2-2, with TRBD1 matching over 7 bases. CDR1 is MNHEY, CDR2 SVGEGT, per germline. With V trimmed by 0 bases and J by 8 bases, 6 bases remained unmatched. This CDR3 contains 15 residues. The CDR3 is CASSYSTGLGGELFF. CDR3 sequence (DNA): TGTGCCAGCAGTTACTCGACAGGGCTAGGAGGGGAGCTGTTTTTT.

This clone was observed a few times. V and J are TRBV28 and TRBJ2-5, with 14 bases matching TRBD2. Germline-derived CDR1 and CDR2 are MDHEN and SYDVKM. The CDR3 runs to 16 residues. With V trimmed by 4 bases and J by 5 bases, 6 bases remained unmatched. The CDR3: CASSSRTSGRRETQYF. The DNA for the CDR3 is TGTGCCAGCAGTTCACGGACTAGCGGGAGGAGGGAGACCCAGTACTTC. The full variable domain, completed using reference TRBV28 and TRBJ2-5, is DVKVTQSSRYLVKRTGEKVFLECVQDMDHENMFWYRQDPGLGLRLIYFSYDVKMKEKGDIPEGYSVSREKKERFSLILESASTNQTSMYLCASSSRTSGRRETQYFGPGTRLLVL.

CDR3 region: CASSFSGGAFF. As DNA, the CDR3 is TGTGCCAGCAGTTTTTCAGGGGGGGCTTTCTTT. The V and J genes are TRBV28 and TRBJ1-1; TRBD1 aligns across 7 bases. This CDR3 spans 11 amino acids. Per the germline V gene, CDR1 is MDHEN and CDR2 is SYDVKM. The trim removed 3 bases at V and 11 bases at J, leaving 3 bases unmatched.

In regard to this clone: One junction end does not reproduce the germline sequence, and a read error may be involved. This sequence joins TRBV6-2 or TRBV6-3 and TRBJ2-7, with 9 nucleotides matching TRBD1. This CDR3 comprises 15 residues. The V gene's germline CDR1 is MNHEY and CDR2 SVGEGT. The CDR3 loop is CANSLGTGRTYEQYF. The CDR3 nucleotides are TGTGCCAACAGTCTCGGGACAGGGAGGACCTACGAGCAGTACTTC.

The DNA for the CDR3 is TGTGCCAGCAGCGTAGTTGGGAGGGCAGATACGCAGTATTTT. Translated: CASSVVGRADTQYF. The rearrangement uses TRBV9 and TRBJ2-3; 7 nucleotides match TRBD2. Germline-derived CDR1 and CDR2 are SGDLS and YYNGEE. The CDR3 covers 14 residues. J lost 4 bases, V lost 0 bases, and 2 bases had no gene match.

Remarks on this clone: The junction departs from germline at one end; a sequencing error may be responsible. The chain couples TRBV7-7 to TRBJ2-7; 13 bases are shared with TRBD2. Germline CDR1 reads SSHAT; CDR2 reads FNYEAQ (reference sequence). The CDR3 has 20 residues. The CDR3 is CASSLTPPGLAGKGAYEQYF. CDR3 nucleotide sequence: TGTGCTAGCAGCTTAACCCCCCCGGGACTAGCGGGAAAGGGCGCCTACGAGCAGTACTTC.

This rearrangement joins TRBV6-5 to TRBJ1-6; D may be TRBD1 (6 bases). This CDR3 is 13 amino acids long. V lost 4 bases and J lost 8, with 9 bases in between. Germline CDR1 reads MNHEY; CDR2 reads SVGAGI. The DNA of the CDR3 is TGTGCCAGCAGTTTACAGGGCGATTCACCCCTCCACTTT. Translation: CASSLQGDSPLHF.

This chain joins TRBV7-3 and TRBJ2-1; 14 positions agree with TRBD2. This CDR3 has 14 residues. Germline V gene sequence: CDR1 SGHTA, CDR2 FQGTGA. Trimming at V came to 5 bases and at J to 15 bases, leaving 9 bases not matched to a gene. The CDR3 nucleotides are TGTGCCAGCAGCCCAGGACTAGCGGGAGGTGCTCGGTTCTTC. Translated: CASSPGLAGGARFF.

V is TRBV28 and J is TRBJ1-1, with D perhaps TRBD1 (6 bases). Trimming removed 7 bases from V and 9 bases from J, with 18 bases in between. Germline values: CDR1 MDHEN, CDR2 SYDVKM. The CDR3 has 13 amino acids. The CDR3 DNA sequence: TGTGCCAGCACCATCTCGGACAGATTAAAAGCTTTCTTT. It specifies CASTISDRLKAFF.

The chain couples TRBV11-3 to TRBJ2-7, with 7 bases identical to TRBD1. This CDR3 is 14 amino acids long. Per germline, CDR1 SGHNT and CDR2 YENEEA. The junction had 7 bases not matched to a gene; V was cut back by 6 bases and J by 2 bases. The CDR3 sequence is CASSFSDRTYEQYF. CDR3 in DNA: TGTGCCAGCAGTTTCTCGGACAGGACCTACGAGCAGTACTTC. The full variable domain, completed using reference TRBV11-3 and TRBJ2-7, is EAGVVQSPRYKIIEKKQPVAFWCNPISGHNTLYWYLQNLGQGPELLIRYENEEAVDDSQLPKDRFSAERLKGVDSTLKIQPAELGDSAVYLCASSFSDRTYEQYFGPGTRLTVT.